Presented here are 5 T cell receptor beta chains from one specimen sequenced in a study of shared clonotypes between healthy human individuals. Sequencing was performed with immunoSEQ multiplex PCR; in TCRdb, only in-frame clones are kept and a portion is missing. The table has fewer than 650,000 clones, over 65% seen once. The sequencing sample was made of PBMCs. Receptors were obtained from a woman in her thirties or forties in good health. Some clones in this sample may be carry-over from other donors' samples.

The chain joins TRBV5-1 to TRBJ2-3; possibly TRBD1 or TRBD2 for D (5 bases each). The V and J ends lost 3 bases and 3 bases respectively, with 14 bases between them. Germline V gene lookup returns CDR1 SGHRS and CDR2 YFSETQ. The CDR3 contains 15 residues. The chain's CDR3 is CASSSQPEGTDTQYF. For the CDR3, the DNA is TGCGCCAGCAGCTCCCAGCCCGAGGGGACAGATACGCAGTATTTT.

This clone was seen a few times. The V gene is TRBV6-4, the J gene TRBJ2-1, with 11 bases matching TRBD1. V was pared by 8 bases and J by 7 bases, with 7 bases of the junction left unmatched. Germline V gene lookup returns CDR1 MRHNA and CDR2 SNTAGT. The CDR3 covers 14 residues. CDR3 amino acids: CASPRDRGRNEQFF. The CDR3 DNA reads as TGTGCCAGCCCACGGGACAGGGGGAGGAATGAGCAGTTCTTC.

The J gene is TRBJ2-7, the V gene TRBV2; D perhaps matches TRBD1 (5 bases). The CDR3 is 15 residues long. The germline gives CDR1 SNHLY, CDR2 FYNNEI. The V and J ends lost 4 bases and 0 bases respectively, with 13 bases between them. The CDR3: CASSARQLLSYEQYF. The CDR3 nucleotides read TGTGCCAGCAGTGCCCGACAGCTACTCTCCTACGAGCAGTACTTC.

The V call is TRBV5-4, the J call TRBJ2-7; D ambiguous. V lost 0 bases and J 0 bases, leaving 13 bases between the germline ends. Per the germline V gene, CDR1 is SGHNT and CDR2 is YYREEE (reference sequence). CDR3 size: 16 residues. The CDR3 loop is CASSLGATTSSYEQYF. In DNA, the CDR3 is TGTGCCAGCAGCTTGGGCGCCACGACGAGCTCCTACGAGCAGTACTTC.

The chain is built from TRBV19 and TRBJ1-1; D uncertain. Germline CDR1 is LNHDA and CDR2 is SQIVND (reference sequence). V was shortened by 4 bases and J by 1 base, with 13 bases between the two germline ends. This CDR3 region has 15 residues. CDR3 protein: CASSKGRAANTEAFF. DNA for the CDR3: TGTGCCAGTAGTAAAGGTCGGGCAGCGAACACTGAAGCTTTCTTT.